The clone carrying this T cell receptor beta chain is medium-sized in the sample. Its specificity is unknown. This specimen belongs to a study of metastatic and nonmetastatic thyroid tumors. Study background: Where malignant and benign thyroid patients were concerned, repertoires were compared across blood and tumor or nodule tissue.

No treatment had been given to any patient before thyroid surgery. The V gene end was trimmed by 7 bases and the J gene end by 5 bases; junction bases not matched to a gene: 17. The CDR3 sequence is 17 residues long. Methods used by the authors: Across clinicopathological groups, CDR3 differences served as the basis for building a distant-metastasis classifier for papillary thyroid cancer. Using MiXCR, TCRdb re-called clones from the PCR reads. TCRdb's processing, not the study's, gives the V and J calls here. The repertoire holds about 16,000 clones, with 20% to 25% as singletons. Regarding the study as a whole: As reported, TCR beta diversity in blood and tumor was significantly higher in malignant thyroid tumors than in benign nodules.

The sequence came from a male donor with papillary thyroid cancer or a benign thyroid nodule (not recorded which). Some clones in this sample may be carry-over from other donors' samples. Sequenced sample: tumor tissue. V usage is TRBV12-3 or TRBV12-4 and J usage is TRBJ2-7; 10 nucleotides align to TRBD1. The chain's CDR3 is CASTLRPGTGESNEQYF. The DNA of the CDR3 is TGTGCCAGCACGCTCCGACCCGGGACAGGGGAAAGCAACGAGCAGTACTTC.